What follows are 20 T cell receptor beta chains derived from one specimen sequenced in a study of vaccination effects on CD4 cells after COVID-19. This table comes from immunoSEQ multiplex PCR, and its TCRdb copy is limited to in-frame clones, with some not included. The data show under 50,000 clones, about 67% seen once. Around day 10 of culture, CD4+ T cells were separated out. These receptors have no identified antigens. This specimen consisted of CD4+ T cells from PBMCs cultured without peptide, obtained before COVID-19 vaccination. The origin of the receptors is a human donor who received a COVID-19 vaccine.

This clone was seen a handful of times. This chain links TRBV19 with TRBJ1-1; D unresolved. Germline lookup yields CDR1 LNHDA and CDR2 SQIVND (reference sequence). The CDR3 contains 14 residues. Trimming left V 2 bases short and J 0 bases short, with 7 bases between. In nucleotides, the CDR3 is TGTGCCAGTAGTATACAGACGGTGAACACTGAAGCTTTCTTT. Protein product: CASSIQTVNTEAFF.

The chain employs TRBV15 and TRBJ1-2, with D possibly matching TRBD1 (5 bases). Germline V lookup: CDR1 LNHNV, CDR2 YYDKDF (reference sequence). V was trimmed by 0 bases and J by 4 bases, leaving 9 bases between them. This CDR3 spans 14 amino acids. CDR3 loop: CATSREAQGYGYTF. DNA for the CDR3: TGTGCCACCAGCAGAGAGGCGCAGGGCTATGGCTACACCTTC. The full variable domain, completed using reference TRBV15 and TRBJ1-2, is DAMVIQNPRYQVTQFGKPVTLSCSQTLNHNVMYWYQQKSSQAPKLLFHYYDKDFNNEADTPDNFQSRRPNTSFCFLDIRSPGLGDTAMYLCATSREAQGYGYTFGSGTRLTVV.

The chain employs TRBV6-5 and TRBJ2-3; 9 bases map to TRBD1. Trimming at V came to 5 bases and at J to 3 bases, leaving 6 bases not matched to a gene. From germline, CDR1 is MNHEY and CDR2 SVGAGI. The CDR3 covers 15 residues. The CDR3 is CASSIRDRETDTQYF. The CDR3 coding sequence is TGTGCCAGCAGTATCCGGGACAGGGAAACAGATACGCAGTATTTT.

The chain joins TRBV7-9 to TRBJ1-1; weak D call: TRBD1 (6 bases). V lost 5 bases and J lost 5, with 18 bases in between. The CDR3 spans 15 residues. The germline V gene has CDR1 SEHNR and CDR2 FQNEAQ (reference sequence). The CDR3 protein is CASSTALGARTEAFF. CDR3 nucleotides: TGTGCCAGCAGCACCGCCCTGGGGGCAAGAACTGAAGCTTTCTTT.

This clone was observed a few times. The J gene is TRBJ2-4, the V gene TRBV20-1, with D possibly being TRBD1 or TRBD2 (6 bases each). The CDR3 is 13 residues long. V was cut by 3 bases and J by 3 bases, with 9 bases left in between. CDR1 is DFQATT, CDR2 SNEGSKA, per germline (reference sequence). CDR3 sequence reads: CSASKGGKNIQYF. Written as DNA, the CDR3 is TGCAGTGCTAGTAAGGGGGGCAAAAACATTCAGTACTTC.

The chain carries TRBV5-4 and TRBJ2-5, with 14 bases lining up with TRBD2. V gave up 4 bases and J gave up 1 base; unmatched junction bases: 3. CDR3 length: 16 amino acids. The germline V gene encodes CDR1 SGHNT and CDR2 YYREEE (reference sequence). CDR3 amino acids: CASSLGLAGGQETQYF. As DNA, the CDR3 is TGTGCCAGCAGCCTTGGACTAGCGGGGGGCCAAGAGACCCAGTACTTC.

The V call is TRBV2, the J call TRBJ2-3; D is uncertain. The germline V and J ends were trimmed by 7 bases and 4 bases, with 12 bases remaining between them. Germline V lookup: CDR1 SNHLY, CDR2 FYNNEI. This CDR3 region has 13 residues. CDR3 nucleotide sequence: TGTGCCAGCACCTGGGGTGTTGCAGATACGCAGTATTTT. Its translation is CASTWGVADTQYF.

This clone was detected only a few times. The J gene is TRBJ1-2, the V gene TRBV27, with D unresolved. Germline V CDR1 and CDR2: MNHEY, SMNVEV (reference sequence). Trimming shortened V by 2 bases and J by 4 bases, and 11 bases separated the two germline ends. The CDR3 consists of 14 residues. In DNA form, the CDR3 reads TGTGCCAGCAGTTTAGGTCGGGGAGGCTATGGCTACACCTTC. This sequence encodes CASSLGRGGYGYTF.

The rearrangement joins TRBV6-5 to TRBJ2-7, with D perhaps matching TRBD2 (6 bases). V was trimmed by 4 bases and J by 2 bases, leaving 9 bases between them. There are 13 residues in the CDR3. Germline CDR1 and CDR2: MNHEY and SVGAGI. Here the CDR3 reads CASSWDLTYEQYF. CDR3 DNA: TGTGCCAGCAGTTGGGACTTGACCTACGAGCAGTACTTC.

This chain uses TRBV7-3 with TRBJ1-1, with D perhaps TRBD1 (5 bases). Trimming left V 1 base short and J 3 bases short, with 12 bases between. This CDR3 is 15 amino acids long. Germline V gives CDR1 SGHTA, CDR2 FQGTGA. Here the CDR3 reads CASSLKGAGHTEAFF. CDR3 coding DNA: TGTGCCAGCAGCTTAAAAGGGGCTGGGCACACTGAAGCTTTCTTT.

This chain connects TRBV27 to TRBJ1-2; 8 nucleotides align to TRBD1. V dropped 3 bases and J dropped 5; count of bases not matched to a gene: 2. Germline CDR1 is MNHEY and CDR2 is SMNVEV (reference sequence). The CDR3 loop spans 13 amino acids. The CDR3 DNA follows: TGTGCCAGCAGTTTGACAGGGGAGTATGGCTACACCTTC. Its translation: CASSLTGEYGYTF.

The chain couples TRBV11-1 to TRBJ2-6; TRBD1 might be the D (6 bases). The CDR3 runs 14 residues. Per the germline V gene, CDR1 is SGHAT and CDR2 is FQDESV (reference sequence). The CDR3 nucleotides read TGTAGGGCAGGGGATCCCTCTGGGGCCAACGTCCTGACTTTC. It encodes CRAGDPSGANVLTF. The variable domain in full, with the rest retrieved from reference TRBV11-1 and TRBJ2-6, is EAEVAQSPRYKITEKSQAVAFWCDPISGHATLYWYRQILGQGPELLVQFQDESVVDDSQLPKDRFSAERLKGVDSTLKIQPAELGDSAMYLCRAGDPSGANVLTFGAGSRLTVL.

This rearrangement joins TRBV19 to TRBJ1-2; no reliable D call. Germline values: CDR1 LNHDA, CDR2 SQIVND (reference sequence). V was pared by 5 bases and J by 5 bases, with 9 bases between. The CDR3 consists of 12 residues. CDR3 bases: TGTGCCAGTAGTCAGTCCGGATATGGCTACACCTTC. The encoded protein is CASSQSGYGYTF.

The chain links TRBV2 to TRBJ2-2, with 7 bases identical to TRBD1. Trimming at V came to 7 bases and at J to 4 bases, leaving 9 bases not matched to a gene. The CDR3 covers 15 residues. The germline V gene encodes CDR1 SNHLY and CDR2 FYNNEI. This chain's CDR3 is CASIDRRGRTGELFF. For the CDR3, the DNA is TGTGCCAGCATAGATCGAAGGGGGCGCACCGGGGAGCTGTTTTTT.

The chain uses TRBV29-1 and TRBJ2-6, with D possibly being TRBD2 (5 bases). Trimming took off 5 bases at V and 0 bases at J, with 8 bases between the two ends. The germline gives CDR1 SQVTM, CDR2 ANQGSEA. The CDR3 runs 14 residues. The CDR3 bases are TGCAGCGTTCCAGGAGGCTCTGGGGCCAACGTCCTGACTTTC. Translating it yields CSVPGGSGANVLTF.

This clone has a handful of counts. V is TRBV4-2 and J is TRBJ2-5; no reliable D call. Germline CDR1 and CDR2: LGHNA and YNFKEQ. The ends were cut back, 4 bases at V and 1 base at J, with 7 bases in the middle. The CDR3 contains 13 residues. In DNA, the CDR3 is TGTGCCAGCAGCCGCCAGCTCCAAGAGACCCAGTACTTC. Amino acids: CASSRQLQETQYF.

The chain links TRBV12-3 or TRBV12-4 to TRBJ2-1; no clear D. The CDR3 is 11 residues long. Trimming removed 2 bases from V and 10 bases from J, with 6 bases in between. CDR3 sequence: CASSLTGEQFF. Written as DNA, the CDR3 is TGTGCCAGCAGTTTAACCGGGGAGCAGTTCTTC.

This clone showed up just once. The chain joins TRBV19 to TRBJ2-5; D is undetermined. Trimming removed 1 base from V and 4 bases from J, with 13 bases in between. This CDR3 has 15 amino acids. Germline V gene data show CDR1 as LNHDA and CDR2 as SQIVND (reference sequence). DNA of the CDR3: TGTGCCAGTAGTATAGCCCCTGGGCGGATAGAGACCCAGTACTTC. Translated, it gives CASSIAPGRIETQYF.

The rearrangement uses TRBV4-1 and TRBJ1-5; D is undetermined. The CDR3 has 16 residues. Per the germline V gene, CDR1 is MGHRA and CDR2 is YSYEKL. Trimming took off 1 base at V and 7 bases at J, with 17 bases between the two ends. The DNA of the CDR3 is TGCGCCAGCAGCCAAGCTGGTCCGGGTGGCTGGCAGCCCCAGCATTTT. Translation gives CASSQAGPGGWQPQHF.

This clone is a singleton in its sample. The J gene is TRBJ1-2, the V gene TRBV19; no firm D call. The CDR3 is 15 residues long. The V gene lost 5 bases and the J gene lost 6 bases, with 19 bases spanning the gap. Germline lookup yields CDR1 LNHDA and CDR2 SQIVND (reference sequence). The CDR3 loop is CASSSPRLGINGYTF. The CDR3 bases are TGTGCCAGTAGTTCCCCCCGACTGGGGATAAATGGCTACACCTTC.